The T cell receptor beta chain under discussion was sequenced for a study of blood T cell repertoires in COVID-19. From germline, CDR1 is SGHNT and CDR2 YYREEE (reference sequence). Trimming took off 0 bases at V and 0 bases at J, with 13 bases between the two ends. The CDR3 has 17 amino acids. Per the original methods: Estimation of nucleated cell counts was performed using reference gene primer amplification. TCRdb's copy holds only in-frame clones and misses some; the assay was immunoSEQ multiplex PCR. The V and J calls and the clone size are those of that table, but D and trimming were determined from the DNA. The sample lists about 200,000 clones, approximately 84% seen once, with about 6% in the top ten.

The chain carries TRBV5-4 and TRBJ2-1; D may be TRBD2 (5 bases). Sequencing was carried out using peripheral blood. This receptor was taken from a man at least 80 years old with acute or convalescent COVID-19. DNA of the CDR3: TGTGCCAGCAGCTTGGGGTCTAGCTCGGGCTCCTACAATGAGCAGTTCTTC. Translated, it gives CASSLGSSSGSYNEQFF.